This is a list of T cell receptor beta chains from one sample in a study of blood T cell repertoires in COVID-19. The assay was immunoSEQ multiplex PCR, and TCRdb's table has in-frame clones only and misses some. The repertoire holds about 41,000 clones, with roughly nine tenths as singletons. The sample taken for sequencing was peripheral blood. These receptor sequences come from a man in his fifties or sixties with acute or convalescent COVID-19. The CDR3 runs from the conserved cysteine through the conserved F or W. Fields, in order: V gene, J gene, clone size, D gene, CDR3 length, CDR3 DNA, CDR3 protein. The D gene is left open where the match is weak. Size is stated for part of the rows, as once, few or many counts, or as a class when the clone is expanded.

v_gene: TRBV30; j_gene: TRBJ2-7; abundance: .; d_gene: .; len: 13; CDR3nt: TGTGCCTGGAGTGTAAAGGGGTACTACGAGCAGTACTTC; CDR3aa: CAWSVKGYYEQYF
v_gene: TRBV11-2; j_gene: TRBJ2-1; abundance: once; d_gene: TRBD2; len: 18; CDR3nt: TGTGCCAGCAGCTTTAGGAGTCGCGGGGGGCACCTCTACAATGAGCAGTTCTTC; CDR3aa: CASSFRSRGGHLYNEQFF
v_gene: TRBV30; j_gene: TRBJ1-3; abundance: .; d_gene: .; len: 14; CDR3nt: TGTGCCTGGATTTGGGGCGCCGACAGCGACACCATATATTTT; CDR3aa: CAWIWGADSDTIYF
v_gene: TRBV10-1; j_gene: TRBJ1-1; abundance: .; d_gene: TRBD1; len: 15; CDR3nt: TGCGCCAGCAGTAGTCTACAGGGGGCTCCCACTGAAGCTTTCTTT; CDR3aa: CASSSLQGAPTEAFF
v_gene: TRBV5-4; j_gene: TRBJ2-7; abundance: .; d_gene: TRBD2; len: 16; CDR3nt: TGTGCCAGCAGCTTTAATAGCGGGGGAACCTCCTACGAGCAGTACTTC; CDR3aa: CASSFNSGGTSYEQYF
v_gene: TRBV28; j_gene: TRBJ1-5; abundance: .; d_gene: TRBD1; len: 14; CDR3nt: TGTGCCGGAACGACAGGGGATGGGGGTCAGCCCCAGCATTTT; CDR3aa: CAGTTGDGGQPQHF
v_gene: TRBV9; j_gene: TRBJ1-1; abundance: .; d_gene: .; len: 12; CDR3nt: TGTGCCAGCATGGGGCTAAACACTGAAGCTTTCTTT; CDR3aa: CASMGLNTEAFF
v_gene: TRBV4-3; j_gene: TRBJ2-5; abundance: once; d_gene: .; len: 17; CDR3nt: TGCGCCAGCAGCCAAGATTGGGTGGCGGAGACCCAAGAGACCCAGTACTTC; CDR3aa: CASSQDWVAETQETQYF
v_gene: TRBV6-5; j_gene: TRBJ2-5; abundance: .; d_gene: .; len: 14; CDR3nt: TGTGCCAGCAGTCCCTCAGGAGGGATGAAGACCCAGTACTTC; CDR3aa: CASSPSGGMKTQYF
v_gene: TRBV6-1; j_gene: TRBJ1-1; abundance: .; d_gene: .; len: 15; CDR3nt: TGTGCCAGCAGTGAATATGTAAACGGGAACACTGAAGCTTTCTTT; CDR3aa: CASSEYVNGNTEAFF
v_gene: TRBV3-1/TRBV3-2; j_gene: TRBJ1-2; abundance: .; d_gene: .; len: 16; CDR3nt: TGTGCCAGCAGCCAAGGTTCCCCGCGGAGCCTCTATGGCTACACCTTC; CDR3aa: CASSQGSPRSLYGYTF
v_gene: TRBV9; j_gene: TRBJ1-2; abundance: .; d_gene: .; len: 15; CDR3nt: TGTGCCAGCAGCGTAGCCGGGGGACTGGGCTATGGCTACACCTTC; CDR3aa: CASSVAGGLGYGYTF
v_gene: TRBV7-6; j_gene: TRBJ2-5; abundance: .; d_gene: TRBD2; len: 17; CDR3nt: TGTGCCAGCAGTCCCCCTAGGGGACTAGCCTGGGAGGAGACCCAGTACTTC; CDR3aa: CASSPPRGLAWEETQYF
v_gene: TRBV19; j_gene: TRBJ1-6; abundance: .; d_gene: TRBD1; len: 16; CDR3nt: TGTGCCAGTAGTGAGGACAGGGGGAGTAGGAATTCACCCCTCCACTTT; CDR3aa: CASSEDRGSRNSPLHF
v_gene: TRBV6-6; j_gene: TRBJ1-5; abundance: .; d_gene: .; len: 16; CDR3nt: TGTGCCAGCAGTTCCGTCGACGGCGGCTACAATCAGCCCCAGCATTTT; CDR3aa: CASSSVDGGYNQPQHF
v_gene: TRBV7-8; j_gene: TRBJ2-5; abundance: .; d_gene: TRBD2; len: 15; CDR3nt: TGTGCCAGCAGCTTAGGTAGCGGGGGGCAAGAGACCCAGTACTTC; CDR3aa: CASSLGSGGQETQYF
v_gene: TRBV30; j_gene: TRBJ2-1; abundance: .; d_gene: TRBD2; len: 14; CDR3nt: TGTGCCTGGAGTCCGGGGGGGGTCTACAATGAGCAGTTCTTC; CDR3aa: CAWSPGGVYNEQFF
v_gene: TRBV19; j_gene: TRBJ1-2; abundance: .; d_gene: TRBD1; len: 14; CDR3nt: TGTGCCAGTACCGAGGACAGGGATTTGAGAGGCTACACCTTC; CDR3aa: CASTEDRDLRGYTF
v_gene: TRBV30; j_gene: TRBJ1-2; abundance: .; d_gene: .; len: 11; CDR3nt: TGTGCCTGGACAGGGGCTTTCGGCTACACCTTC; CDR3aa: CAWTGAFGYTF
v_gene: TRBV11-2; j_gene: TRBJ2-5; abundance: few; d_gene: TRBD1; len: 13; CDR3nt: TGTGCCAGCAGCTTTACAGGGGATAGGACCCAGTACTTC; CDR3aa: CASSFTGDRTQYF
v_gene: TRBV7-9; j_gene: TRBJ2-7; abundance: .; d_gene: TRBD1; len: 13; CDR3nt: TGTGCCAGCAGCCAGGGGGCGGCCTACGAGCAGTACTTC; CDR3aa: CASSQGAAYEQYF
v_gene: TRBV5-1; j_gene: TRBJ1-2; abundance: .; d_gene: TRBD1; len: 15; CDR3nt: TGCGCCAGCAGCTTGGGACAGGGGGATAACTATGGCTACACCTTC; CDR3aa: CASSLGQGDNYGYTF
v_gene: TRBV3-1/TRBV3-2; j_gene: TRBJ1-5; abundance: .; d_gene: .; len: 15; CDR3nt: TGTGCCAGCAGCCCAGAGGGGCATAGCAATCAGCCCCAGCATTTT; CDR3aa: CASSPEGHSNQPQHF
v_gene: TRBV9; j_gene: TRBJ2-1; abundance: .; d_gene: .; len: 14; CDR3nt: TGTGCCAGCAGCGCTCAGGAGGGGAGCAATGAGCAGTTCTTC; CDR3aa: CASSAQEGSNEQFF
v_gene: TRBV24-1; j_gene: TRBJ1-1; abundance: few; d_gene: .; len: 13; CDR3nt: TGTGCCACCAGTAGGGGAGGGAACACTGAAGCTTTCTTT; CDR3aa: CATSRGGNTEAFF
v_gene: TRBV27; j_gene: TRBJ2-7; abundance: once; d_gene: TRBD1; len: 16; CDR3nt: TGTGCCAGCAGTCCAGACAGGGTGGTTTTTTCCTACGAGCAGTACTTC; CDR3aa: CASSPDRVVFSYEQYF
v_gene: TRBV9; j_gene: TRBJ2-7; abundance: .; d_gene: .; len: 11; CDR3nt: TGTGCCAGCAGCGTAATCCGCGAGCAGTACTTC; CDR3aa: CASSVIREQYF
v_gene: TRBV29-1; j_gene: TRBJ2-2; abundance: .; d_gene: TRBD1; len: 14; CDR3nt: TGCAGCTTTTCCGGGACAGGGGAGTTCGGGGAGCTGTTTTTT; CDR3aa: CSFSGTGEFGELFF
v_gene: TRBV11-2; j_gene: TRBJ2-4; abundance: .; d_gene: .; len: 17; CDR3nt: TGTGCCAGCAGCTTAAGGGCGGTCGGGGGTGCCAAAAACATTCAGTACTTC; CDR3aa: CASSLRAVGGAKNIQYF
v_gene: TRBV3-1/TRBV3-2; j_gene: TRBJ2-7; abundance: few; d_gene: .; len: 14; CDR3nt: TGTGCCAGCAGCCGCCGGGAGAGCTCCTACGAGCAGTACTTC; CDR3aa: CASSRRESSYEQYF
v_gene: TRBV6-5; j_gene: TRBJ2-7; abundance: .; d_gene: .; len: 12; CDR3nt: TGTGCCAGCAGCCCCCAGGGGACCGAGCAGTACTTC; CDR3aa: CASSPQGTEQYF
v_gene: TRBV9; j_gene: TRBJ1-6; abundance: .; d_gene: TRBD1; len: 15; CDR3nt: TGTGCCAGCAGCATAGACAGGGCAAATAATTCACCCCTCCACTTT; CDR3aa: CASSIDRANNSPLHF
v_gene: TRBV12-5; j_gene: TRBJ1-5; abundance: .; d_gene: .; len: 11; CDR3nt: TGTGCTAGTGGTTTGCCGGGGACCCAGCATTTT; CDR3aa: CASGLPGTQHF
v_gene: TRBV5-1; j_gene: TRBJ1-2; abundance: .; d_gene: TRBD1; len: 14; CDR3nt: TGCGCCAGTAGGGTACAGGGGGCGAACTATGGCTACACCTTC; CDR3aa: CASRVQGANYGYTF
v_gene: TRBV12-3/TRBV12-4; j_gene: TRBJ2-7; abundance: once; d_gene: .; len: 13; CDR3nt: TGTGCCAGCACCGGCGGGCAGTACTACGAGCAGTACTTC; CDR3aa: CASTGGQYYEQYF
v_gene: TRBV6-1; j_gene: TRBJ1-2; abundance: .; d_gene: TRBD1; len: 16; CDR3nt: TGTGCCAGCAGTGAAGCGGGGGGACAGGCCCTCGACGGCTACACCTTC; CDR3aa: CASSEAGGQALDGYTF
v_gene: TRBV4-3; j_gene: TRBJ1-2; abundance: .; d_gene: .; len: 15; CDR3nt: TGCGCCAGCAGCCAAGATAAGGGAGTAGGCTATGGCTACACCTTC; CDR3aa: CASSQDKGVGYGYTF
v_gene: TRBV7-2; j_gene: TRBJ1-4; abundance: .; d_gene: .; len: 13; CDR3nt: TGTGCCAGCAGCTTCGGTCGGAATGAAAAACTGTTTTTT; CDR3aa: CASSFGRNEKLFF
v_gene: TRBV19; j_gene: TRBJ2-2; abundance: .; d_gene: .; len: 14; CDR3nt: TGTGCCAGTAGGGCACGATCTCAAACCGGGGAGCTGTTTTTT; CDR3aa: CASRARSQTGELFF
v_gene: TRBV7-2; j_gene: TRBJ2-1; abundance: .; d_gene: .; len: 16; CDR3nt: TGTGCCAGCAGCTTAGCCCAGGGGCGGGTGAGGAATGAGCAGTTCTTC; CDR3aa: CASSLAQGRVRNEQFF
v_gene: TRBV19; j_gene: TRBJ1-4; abundance: once; d_gene: TRBD1; len: 15; CDR3nt: TGTGCCAGTAGCTCCCGGACAGGGGGTAATGAAAAACTGTTTTTT; CDR3aa: CASSSRTGGNEKLFF
v_gene: TRBV6-5; j_gene: TRBJ2-7; abundance: .; d_gene: TRBD1; len: 15; CDR3nt: TGTGCCAGCAGTTACTCCGGGACAGGGCTCTACGAGCAGTACTTC; CDR3aa: CASSYSGTGLYEQYF
v_gene: TRBV3-1/TRBV3-2; j_gene: TRBJ1-2; abundance: .; d_gene: .; len: 19; CDR3nt: TGTGCCAGCAGCCAAGACAGCAGGGTAAGCGTAGGTGCTGACTATGGCTACACCTTC; CDR3aa: CASSQDSRVSVGADYGYTF
v_gene: TRBV4-1; j_gene: TRBJ2-7; abundance: once; d_gene: .; len: 15; CDR3nt: TGCGCCAGCAGCCAACTCCCTGCCGGGGCCTACGAGCAGTACTTC; CDR3aa: CASSQLPAGAYEQYF
v_gene: TRBV5-6; j_gene: TRBJ1-2; abundance: .; d_gene: .; len: 12; CDR3nt: TGTGCCAGCAGCTTGGTTCCTTCTGGCTACACCTTC; CDR3aa: CASSLVPSGYTF
v_gene: TRBV19; j_gene: TRBJ1-5; abundance: .; d_gene: TRBD1; len: 15; CDR3nt: TGTGCCAGTAGCTGGGACAGGGGGAGCAATCAGCCCCAGCATTTT; CDR3aa: CASSWDRGSNQPQHF
v_gene: TRBV7-2; j_gene: TRBJ1-2; abundance: .; d_gene: TRBD1; len: 16; CDR3nt: TGTGCCAGCAGCTTATCAACAGGGGGCGCATTGTATGGCTACACCTTC; CDR3aa: CASSLSTGGALYGYTF
v_gene: TRBV4-3; j_gene: TRBJ2-3; abundance: .; d_gene: TRBD2; len: 18; CDR3nt: TGCGCCAGCAGCCAAGAGAATAGCGGGGGGGCTAGCACAGATACGCAGTATTTT; CDR3aa: CASSQENSGGASTDTQYF
v_gene: TRBV6-2/TRBV6-3; j_gene: TRBJ1-1; abundance: .; d_gene: TRBD1; len: 14; CDR3nt: TGTGCCAGCAGTTACAGGGGGCCGAGGACTGAAGCTTTCTTT; CDR3aa: CASSYRGPRTEAFF
v_gene: TRBV13; j_gene: TRBJ1-4; abundance: once; d_gene: .; len: 13; CDR3nt: TGTGCCAGCAGCTTAAGGGGTTCTGAAAAACTGTTTTTT; CDR3aa: CASSLRGSEKLFF
v_gene: TRBV30; j_gene: TRBJ1-6; abundance: .; d_gene: .; len: 14; CDR3nt: TGTGCCTGGAGTGCAACAGGGTTCCCTTCACCCCTCCACTTT; CDR3aa: CAWSATGFPSPLHF
v_gene: TRBV6-1; j_gene: TRBJ1-2; abundance: .; d_gene: TRBD1; len: 15; CDR3nt: TGTGCCAGCAGTGAGACTGGGACAGCGACGGGTGGCTACACCTTC; CDR3aa: CASSETGTATGGYTF
v_gene: TRBV27; j_gene: TRBJ1-6; abundance: .; d_gene: .; len: 15; CDR3nt: TGTGCCAGCAGTTTATCGCCTAATACGAATTCACCCCTCCACTTT; CDR3aa: CASSLSPNTNSPLHF
v_gene: TRBV10-3; j_gene: TRBJ1-2; abundance: .; d_gene: .; len: 13; CDR3nt: TGTGCCATCACCGGCCCGGGATTCTATGGCTACACCTTC; CDR3aa: CAITGPGFYGYTF